This is a list of T cell receptor beta chains from one sample in a study of blood T cell repertoires in COVID-19. Sequencing was performed with immunoSEQ multiplex PCR; in TCRdb, only in-frame clones are kept and a portion is missing. The sample shows about 35,000 clones, around 85% of them seen only once. The material sequenced was peripheral blood. Source of these receptors: a man aged 55-75 years with active or convalescent COVID-19. CDR3s include the opening cysteine and the closing phenylalanine or tryptophan. Each record gives: V gene, clone size, D gene, J gene, CDR3 protein, CDR3 DNA. The D gene is left open where the match is weak. Size values are once, few and many counts, or a class for expanded clones, and some rows have none.

V: TRBV6-6
size: NA
D: NA
J: TRBJ2-5
CDR3: CASSPITGYWETQYF
DNA: TGTGCCAGCAGTCCGATAACAGGGTACTGGGAGACCCAGTACTTC

V: TRBV7-9
size: NA
D: NA
J: TRBJ1-5
CDR3: CASSSNMDQPQHF
DNA: TGTGCCAGCAGCTCCAACATGGATCAGCCCCAGCATTTT

V: TRBV7-9
size: many
D: NA
J: TRBJ1-2
CDR3: CASSPQGGGKANYGYTF
DNA: TGTGCCAGCAGCCCCCAGGGCGGCGGGAAAGCTAACTATGGCTACACCTTC

V: TRBV6-6
size: NA
D: NA
J: TRBJ1-6
CDR3: CASSYGQTTSNSPLHF
DNA: TGTGCCAGCAGTTACGGGCAGACTACTTCCAATTCACCCCTCCACTTT

V: TRBV9
size: NA
D: TRBD1
J: TRBJ1-6
CDR3: CASSARPRTGGSSNSPLHF
DNA: TGTGCCAGCAGCGCCCGACCGCGGACAGGGGGATCCTCGAATTCACCCCTCCACTTT

V: TRBV19
size: NA
D: TRBD1
J: TRBJ2-3
CDR3: CASSRTGAGTDTQYF
DNA: TGTGCCAGTAGTAGGACAGGAGCCGGCACAGATACGCAGTATTTT

V: TRBV1
size: NA
D: NA
J: TRBJ1-6
CDR3: CTSSQGQGSNSPLHF
DNA: TGCACCAGCAGCCAGGGACAGGGAAGCAATTCACCCCTCCACTTT

V: TRBV11-3
size: NA
D: TRBD2
J: TRBJ2-4
CDR3: CASKAGGAKNIQYF
DNA: TGTGCCAGCAAAGCGGGAGGGGCCAAAAACATTCAGTACTTC

V: TRBV2
size: NA
D: NA
J: TRBJ2-4
CDR3: CASGGGTLAKNIQYF
DNA: TGTGCCAGCGGAGGAGGTACACTAGCCAAAAACATTCAGTACTTC

V: TRBV4-1
size: NA
D: TRBD2
J: TRBJ2-3
CDR3: CASSQDSGSGSYTDTQYF
DNA: TGCGCCAGCAGCCAAGATTCGGGTAGCGGGAGCTACACAGATACGCAGTATTTT

V: TRBV7-8
size: NA
D: TRBD1
J: TRBJ2-3
CDR3: CASSLTGGGTDTQYF
DNA: TGTGCCAGCAGCTTGACAGGGGGAGGCACAGATACGCAGTATTTT

V: TRBV4-1
size: NA
D: NA
J: TRBJ2-5
CDR3: CASSQSRTGSQETQYF
DNA: TGCGCCAGCAGCCAATCCAGAACAGGCTCCCAAGAGACCCAGTACTTC

V: TRBV20-1
size: NA
D: NA
J: TRBJ1-2
CDR3: CSAVHSGGYTF
DNA: TGCAGTGCTGTCCACAGCGGGGGCTACACCTTC

V: TRBV19
size: NA
D: NA
J: TRBJ1-5
CDR3: CASADSVNQPQHF
DNA: TGTGCCAGTGCTGACAGCGTCAATCAGCCCCAGCATTTT

V: TRBV14
size: NA
D: NA
J: TRBJ1-4
CDR3: CASSQRDPLEKLFF
DNA: TGTGCCAGCAGCCAGCGGGACCCTCTGGAAAAACTGTTTTTT

V: TRBV7-9
size: once
D: TRBD1
J: TRBJ1-2
CDR3: CASSLQGVDGYTF
DNA: TGTGCCAGCAGTCTACAGGGGGTCGATGGCTACACCTTC

V: TRBV6-5
size: NA
D: NA
J: TRBJ2-2
CDR3: CASLMIEVTGELFF
DNA: TGTGCCAGCCTGATGATAGAGGTCACCGGGGAGCTGTTTTTT

V: TRBV27
size: NA
D: NA
J: TRBJ1-2
CDR3: CASSPLGAGYGYTF
DNA: TGTGCCAGCAGTCCCTTGGGGGCTGGCTATGGCTACACCTTC

V: TRBV5-1
size: NA
D: NA
J: TRBJ2-6
CDR3: CASSPTTLPGANVLTF
DNA: TGCGCCAGCAGCCCCACGACTCTTCCTGGGGCCAACGTCCTGACTTTC

V: TRBV5-4
size: NA
D: NA
J: TRBJ1-2
CDR3: CASSADTGRGYTF
DNA: TGTGCCAGCAGCGCGGACACCGGGAGAGGCTACACCTTC

V: TRBV5-4
size: medium-sized
D: NA
J: TRBJ2-3
CDR3: CASSLAGGRSTDTQYF
DNA: TGTGCCAGCAGCTTGGCCGGAGGTAGAAGCACAGATACGCAGTATTTT

V: TRBV5-1
size: NA
D: TRBD2
J: TRBJ2-1
CDR3: CASSSGLAGGGNEQFF
DNA: TGCGCCAGCAGCTCGGGACTAGCGGGAGGCGGGAATGAGCAGTTCTTC

V: TRBV5-1
size: NA
D: NA
J: TRBJ2-1
CDR3: CASSLLSGWNEQFF
DNA: TGCGCCAGCAGCTTGTTATCAGGGTGGAATGAGCAGTTCTTC

V: TRBV28
size: NA
D: NA
J: TRBJ1-3
CDR3: CASSLYRIDRFLDTIYF
DNA: TGTGCCAGCAGTTTATACCGAATAGACAGGTTCCTTGACACCATATATTTT

V: TRBV11-3
size: NA
D: TRBD1
J: TRBJ1-1
CDR3: CASSAETTGKAFF
DNA: TGTGCCAGCAGCGCCGAAACGACAGGGAAGGCTTTCTTT

V: TRBV27
size: NA
D: TRBD2
J: TRBJ2-2
CDR3: CASTRRGLAGGDTGELFF
DNA: TGTGCCAGCACCCGCAGGGGACTAGCGGGAGGTGACACCGGGGAGCTGTTTTTT

V: TRBV4-1
size: NA
D: NA
J: TRBJ1-4
CDR3: CASSQDNNEKLFF
DNA: TGCGCCAGCAGCCAAGATAATAATGAAAAACTGTTTTTT

V: TRBV28
size: NA
D: NA
J: TRBJ1-4
CDR3: CASHRGTNEKLFF
DNA: TGTGCCAGTCACCGAGGGACTAATGAAAAACTGTTTTTT

V: TRBV2
size: NA
D: TRBD1
J: TRBJ1-5
CDR3: CASNGQGAVGQPQHF
DNA: TGTGCCAGCAACGGACAGGGGGCGGTAGGTCAGCCCCAGCATTTT

V: TRBV4-2
size: NA
D: TRBD1
J: TRBJ1-1
CDR3: CASSPLHQTGVNTEAFF
DNA: TGTGCCAGCAGCCCCCTACACCAGACAGGGGTGAACACTGAAGCTTTCTTT

V: TRBV5-4
size: NA
D: NA
J: TRBJ2-1
CDR3: CATSGGSRNEQFF
DNA: TGTGCCACCTCCGGGGGATCGCGGAATGAGCAGTTCTTC

V: TRBV19
size: NA
D: TRBD1
J: TRBJ1-4
CDR3: CASISGTGGSGTNEKLFF
DNA: TGTGCCAGTATCTCCGGGACAGGGGGCTCTGGAACTAATGAAAAACTGTTTTTT

V: TRBV27
size: NA
D: TRBD2
J: TRBJ2-5
CDR3: CASSLRRVGGAKGETQYF
DNA: TGTGCCAGCAGTTTAAGGAGAGTCGGGGGGGCCAAGGGGGAGACCCAGTACTTC

V: TRBV29-1
size: NA
D: NA
J: TRBJ1-1
CDR3: CSVELRGSETEAFF
DNA: TGCAGCGTTGAACTGAGGGGGAGTGAGACTGAAGCTTTCTTT

V: TRBV4-1
size: NA
D: TRBD2
J: TRBJ2-5
CDR3: CASSQRVGTSQETQYF
DNA: TGCGCCAGCAGCCAAAGAGTAGGGACTAGCCAAGAGACCCAGTACTTC

V: TRBV3-1/TRBV3-2
size: NA
D: TRBD1
J: TRBJ1-1
CDR3: CASSRGQGVRAFF
DNA: TGTGCCAGCAGTCGCGGACAGGGCGTACGAGCTTTCTTT

V: TRBV15
size: NA
D: TRBD1
J: TRBJ2-2
CDR3: CATSRDRTGTGELFF
DNA: TGTGCCACCAGCAGGGATAGGACAGGGACCGGGGAGCTGTTTTTT

V: TRBV2
size: NA
D: TRBD1
J: TRBJ1-5
CDR3: CASSGQGGQPQHF
DNA: TGTGCCAGCAGTGGACAGGGCGGTCAGCCCCAGCATTTT

V: TRBV11-2
size: few
D: NA
J: TRBJ2-1
CDR3: CASSPRSQGGDEQFF
DNA: TGTGCCAGCAGCCCCCGCTCACAGGGTGGGGATGAGCAGTTCTTC

V: TRBV9
size: NA
D: NA
J: TRBJ1-6
CDR3: CASSAAGRYSPLHF
DNA: TGTGCCAGCAGCGCAGCGGGGAGGTATTCACCCCTCCACTTT

V: TRBV10-3
size: NA
D: NA
J: TRBJ1-5
CDR3: CAISRDTNQPQHF
DNA: TGTGCCATCAGCAGGGATACGAATCAGCCCCAGCATTTT

V: TRBV5-6
size: NA
D: TRBD2
J: TRBJ2-3
CDR3: CASSWGTSGRRDTQYF
DNA: TGTGCCAGCAGCTGGGGAACTAGCGGGAGGAGGGATACGCAGTATTTT

V: TRBV29-1
size: NA
D: NA
J: TRBJ2-5
CDR3: CSVGLAGRETQYF
DNA: TGCAGCGTGGGGCTGGCGGGGAGAGAGACCCAGTACTTC

V: TRBV18
size: NA
D: NA
J: TRBJ1-4
CDR3: CASSWSSNEKLFF
DNA: TGTGCCAGCTCGTGGAGTAGTAATGAAAAACTGTTTTTT

V: TRBV6-1
size: once
D: TRBD1
J: TRBJ1-2
CDR3: CASSGHPGTGTNYGYTF
DNA: TGTGCCAGCAGTGGACACCCTGGGACAGGCACTAACTATGGCTACACCTTC

V: TRBV9
size: NA
D: TRBD2
J: TRBJ2-3
CDR3: CASSTTSASTDTQYF
DNA: TGTGCCAGCAGCACGACTAGCGCAAGCACAGATACGCAGTATTTT

V: TRBV7-8
size: once
D: NA
J: TRBJ1-6
CDR3: CASSTQGWDNSPLHF
DNA: TGTGCCAGCAGCACACAGGGATGGGACAATTCACCCCTCCACTTT

V: TRBV2
size: few
D: NA
J: TRBJ1-1
CDR3: CASNLDPFGTEAFF
DNA: TGTGCCAGCAACCTCGACCCATTCGGGACTGAAGCTTTCTTT

V: TRBV15
size: NA
D: NA
J: TRBJ1-2
CDR3: CATSRTGGYTF
DNA: TGTGCCACCAGCAGGACAGGTGGCTACACCTTC

V: TRBV30
size: NA
D: NA
J: TRBJ1-1
CDR3: CAWSVKGSGTEAFF
DNA: TGTGCCTGGAGTGTAAAGGGGTCAGGGACTGAAGCTTTCTTT

V: TRBV19
size: NA
D: NA
J: TRBJ2-4
CDR3: CASSISPGGALSNIQYF
DNA: TGTGCCAGTAGTATTTCCCCGGGCGGGGCCCTTTCGAACATTCAGTACTTC

V: TRBV4-3
size: NA
D: NA
J: TRBJ2-2
CDR3: CASSQEGRTGTGELFF
DNA: TGCGCCAGCAGCCAAGAGGGGCGAACCGGCACCGGGGAGCTGTTTTTT

V: TRBV7-8
size: NA
D: NA
J: TRBJ1-6
CDR3: CASSFGVGSPLHF
DNA: TGTGCCAGCAGCTTCGGGGTGGGCTCACCCCTCCACTTT

V: TRBV6-5
size: NA
D: NA
J: TRBJ1-4
CDR3: CASSYDRIPTNEKLFF
DNA: TGTGCCAGCAGTTACGACAGAATCCCGACTAATGAAAAACTGTTTTTT

V: TRBV2
size: NA
D: TRBD1
J: TRBJ1-2
CDR3: CAIPDGTEDYGYTF
DNA: TGTGCCATCCCTGACGGGACAGAGGACTATGGCTACACCTTC

V: TRBV30
size: NA
D: TRBD2
J: TRBJ2-1
CDR3: CAWSPRTSGSSYNEQFF
DNA: TGTGCCTGGAGTCCGCGGACTAGCGGGAGCTCCTACAATGAGCAGTTCTTC

V: TRBV4-3
size: NA
D: NA
J: TRBJ2-2
CDR3: CASSQIDRTGELFF
DNA: TGCGCCAGCAGCCAAATTGACAGGACCGGGGAGCTGTTTTTT